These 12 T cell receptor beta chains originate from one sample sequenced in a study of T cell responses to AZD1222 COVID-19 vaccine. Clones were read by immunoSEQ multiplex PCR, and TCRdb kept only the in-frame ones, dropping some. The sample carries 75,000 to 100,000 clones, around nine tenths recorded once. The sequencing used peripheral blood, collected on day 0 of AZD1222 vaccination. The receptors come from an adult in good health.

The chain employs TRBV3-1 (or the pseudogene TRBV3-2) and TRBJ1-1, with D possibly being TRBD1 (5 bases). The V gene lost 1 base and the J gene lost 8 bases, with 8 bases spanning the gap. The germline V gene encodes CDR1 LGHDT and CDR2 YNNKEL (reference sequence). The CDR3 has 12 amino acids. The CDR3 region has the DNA TGTGCCAGCAGCCAAGTCGGACAAGAAGCTTTCTTT. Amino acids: CASSQVGQEAFF.

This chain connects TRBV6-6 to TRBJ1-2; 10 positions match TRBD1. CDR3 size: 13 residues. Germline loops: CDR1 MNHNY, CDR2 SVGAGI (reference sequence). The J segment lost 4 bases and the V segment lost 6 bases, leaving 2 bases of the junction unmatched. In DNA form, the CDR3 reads TGTGCCAGCAGACGACAGGGGGCCTATGGCTACACCTTC. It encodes CASRRQGAYGYTF.

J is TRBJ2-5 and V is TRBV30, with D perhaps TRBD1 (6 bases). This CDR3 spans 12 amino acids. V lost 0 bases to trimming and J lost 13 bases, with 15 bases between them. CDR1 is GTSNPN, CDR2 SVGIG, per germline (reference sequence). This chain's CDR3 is CAWSVGGANRYF. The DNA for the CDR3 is TGTGCCTGGAGTGTAGGGGGTGCCAACAGGTACTTC.

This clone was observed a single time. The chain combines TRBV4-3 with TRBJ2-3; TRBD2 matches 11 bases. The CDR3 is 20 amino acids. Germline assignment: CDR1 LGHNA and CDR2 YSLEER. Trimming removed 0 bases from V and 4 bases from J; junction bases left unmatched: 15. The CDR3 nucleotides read TGCGCCAGCAGCCAAGAGGGTCCGGTGCTAGCGGGGGGCAAATCAGATACGCAGTATTTT. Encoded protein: CASSQEGPVLAGGKSDTQYF.

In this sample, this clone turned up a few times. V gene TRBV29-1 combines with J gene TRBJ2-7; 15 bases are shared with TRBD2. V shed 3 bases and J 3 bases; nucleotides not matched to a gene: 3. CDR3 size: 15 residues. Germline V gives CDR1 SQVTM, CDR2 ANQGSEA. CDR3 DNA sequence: TGCAGCGTTGAGGGACTAGCGGGAGGTCTCTACGAGCAGTACTTC. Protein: CSVEGLAGGLYEQYF.

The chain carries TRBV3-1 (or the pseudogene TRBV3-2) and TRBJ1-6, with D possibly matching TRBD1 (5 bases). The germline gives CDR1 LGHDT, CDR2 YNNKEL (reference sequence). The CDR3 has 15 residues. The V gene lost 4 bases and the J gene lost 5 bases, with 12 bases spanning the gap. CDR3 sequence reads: CASSPRGADNSPLHF. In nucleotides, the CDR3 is TGTGCCAGCAGCCCTCGTGGGGCCGATAATTCACCCCTCCACTTT.

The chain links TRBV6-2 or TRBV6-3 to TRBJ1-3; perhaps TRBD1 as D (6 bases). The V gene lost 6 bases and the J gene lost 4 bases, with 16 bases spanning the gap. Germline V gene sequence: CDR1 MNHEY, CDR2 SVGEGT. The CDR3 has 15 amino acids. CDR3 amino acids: CASSSYRVSGNTIYF. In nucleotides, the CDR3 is TGTGCCAGCAGCTCATACAGGGTGTCCGGAAACACCATATATTTT.

The CDR3 DNA reads as TGCAGCGTTGAAAAGGGAGCTGGAAACACCATATATTTT. Protein: CSVEKGAGNTIYF. The V call is TRBV29-1, the J call TRBJ1-3; D remains unclear. V was clipped by 2 bases and J by 2 bases, with 7 bases between them. This CDR3 has 13 amino acids. CDR1 is SQVTM and CDR2 is ANQGSEA in the germline V gene.

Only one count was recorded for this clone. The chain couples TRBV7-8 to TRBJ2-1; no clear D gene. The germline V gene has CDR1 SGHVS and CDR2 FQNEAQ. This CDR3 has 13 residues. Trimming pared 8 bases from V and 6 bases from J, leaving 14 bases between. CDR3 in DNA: TGTGCCAGCGGACCTCGGCGAGTCAATGAGCAGTTCTTC. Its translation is CASGPRRVNEQFF.

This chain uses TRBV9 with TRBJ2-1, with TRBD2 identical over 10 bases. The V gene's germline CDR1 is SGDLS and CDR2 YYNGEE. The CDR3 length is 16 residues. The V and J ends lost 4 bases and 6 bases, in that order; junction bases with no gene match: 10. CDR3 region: CASSSSGIAGGNEQFF. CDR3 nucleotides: TGTGCCAGCAGCTCCAGTGGAATAGCGGGAGGCAATGAGCAGTTCTTC.

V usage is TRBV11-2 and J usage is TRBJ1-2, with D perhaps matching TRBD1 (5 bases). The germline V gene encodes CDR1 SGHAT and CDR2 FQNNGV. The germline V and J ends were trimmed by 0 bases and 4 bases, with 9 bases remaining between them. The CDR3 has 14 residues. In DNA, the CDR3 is TGTGCCAGCAGCTTAGACTGGCAGGGCTATGGCTACACCTTC. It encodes CASSLDWQGYGYTF.

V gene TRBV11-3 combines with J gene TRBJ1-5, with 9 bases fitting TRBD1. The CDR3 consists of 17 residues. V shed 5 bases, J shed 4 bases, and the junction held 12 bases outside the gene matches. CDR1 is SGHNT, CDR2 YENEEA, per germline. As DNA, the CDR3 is TGTGCCAGCAGCCCGCCCTCCGGGACAGGGCTAAATCAGCCCCAGCATTTT. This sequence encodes CASSPPSGTGLNQPQHF.